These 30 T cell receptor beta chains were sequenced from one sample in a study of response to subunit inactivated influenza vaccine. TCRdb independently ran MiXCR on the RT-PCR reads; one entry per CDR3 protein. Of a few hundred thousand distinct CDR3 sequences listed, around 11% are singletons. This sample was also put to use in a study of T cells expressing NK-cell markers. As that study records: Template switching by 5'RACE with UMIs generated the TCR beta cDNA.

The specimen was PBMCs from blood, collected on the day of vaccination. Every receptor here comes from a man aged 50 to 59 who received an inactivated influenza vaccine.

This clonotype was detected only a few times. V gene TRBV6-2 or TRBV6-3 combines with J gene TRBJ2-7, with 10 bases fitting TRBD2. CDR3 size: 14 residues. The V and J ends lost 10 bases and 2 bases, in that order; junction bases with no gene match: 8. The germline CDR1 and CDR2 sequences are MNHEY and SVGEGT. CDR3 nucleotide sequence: TGTGCCACCTCAAGACTAGCGGGTACCTACGAGCAGTACTTC. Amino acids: CATSRLAGTYEQYF.

CDR3 region: CASSLDPGGPHEQFF. CDR3 DNA: TGTGCCAGCAGCTTAGACCCGGGAGGGCCACATGAGCAGTTCTTC. V and J are TRBV7-2 and TRBJ2-1; 8 nucleotides line up with TRBD2. The CDR3 has 15 residues. Germline assignment: CDR1 SGHTA and CDR2 FQGNSA. V shed 1 base and J 8 bases; nucleotides not matched to a gene: 7.

The CDR3 spells CASSLGGYLQETQYF. CDR3 nucleotide sequence: TGTGCCAGCAGCTTAGGTGGATACCTCCAAGAGACCCAGTACTTC. The chain employs TRBV7-2 and TRBJ2-5; D uncertain. The CDR3 is made up of 15 amino acids. Trimming removed 1 base from V and 1 base from J, with 10 bases in between. CDR1 SGHTA and CDR2 FQGNSA come from the germline V gene.

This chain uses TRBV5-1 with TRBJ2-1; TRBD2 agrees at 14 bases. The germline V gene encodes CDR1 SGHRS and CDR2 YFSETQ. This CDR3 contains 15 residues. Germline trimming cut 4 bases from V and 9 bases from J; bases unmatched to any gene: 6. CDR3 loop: CASSETSGRAAEQFF. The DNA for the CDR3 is TGCGCCAGCAGCGAGACTAGCGGGAGGGCGGCTGAGCAGTTCTTC.

CDR3 sequence: CSAASRGGSNQPQHF. CDR3 coding DNA: TGCAGTGCAGCCTCTAGGGGGGGGTCCAATCAGCCCCAGCATTTT. The chain has TRBV20-1 and TRBJ1-5; TRBD1 is a possible D gene (6 bases). The CDR3 is made up of 15 amino acids. The V gene lost 6 bases and the J gene lost 3 bases, with 18 bases spanning the gap. Germline V lookup: CDR1 DFQATT, CDR2 SNEGSKA (reference sequence).

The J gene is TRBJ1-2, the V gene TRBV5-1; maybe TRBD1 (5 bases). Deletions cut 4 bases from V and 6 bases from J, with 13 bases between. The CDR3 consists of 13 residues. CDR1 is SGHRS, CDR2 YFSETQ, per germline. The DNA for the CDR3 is TGCGCCAGCAGCCCCCGACGGGGGGATGGCTACACCTTC. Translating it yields CASSPRRGDGYTF.

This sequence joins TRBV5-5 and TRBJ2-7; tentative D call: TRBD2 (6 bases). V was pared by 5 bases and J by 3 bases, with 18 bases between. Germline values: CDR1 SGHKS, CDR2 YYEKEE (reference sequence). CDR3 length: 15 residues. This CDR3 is CASSRGQGGGYEQYF. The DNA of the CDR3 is TGTGCCAGCAGTCGAGGGCAGGGAGGCGGCTACGAGCAGTACTTC.

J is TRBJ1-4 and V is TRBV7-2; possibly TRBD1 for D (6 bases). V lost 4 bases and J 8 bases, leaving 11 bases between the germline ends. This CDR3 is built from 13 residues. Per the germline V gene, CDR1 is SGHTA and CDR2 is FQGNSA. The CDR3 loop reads CASSSSGTEKLFF. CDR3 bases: TGTGCCAGCAGCTCATCCGGGACAGAAAAACTGTTTTTT.

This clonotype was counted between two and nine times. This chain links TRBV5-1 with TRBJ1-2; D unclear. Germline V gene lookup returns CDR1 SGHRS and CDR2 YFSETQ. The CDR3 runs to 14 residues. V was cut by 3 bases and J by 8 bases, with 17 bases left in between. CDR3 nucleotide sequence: TGCGCCAGCAGCTCTACAACCATTTCCTCCGGCTACACCTTC. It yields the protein CASSSTTISSGYTF.

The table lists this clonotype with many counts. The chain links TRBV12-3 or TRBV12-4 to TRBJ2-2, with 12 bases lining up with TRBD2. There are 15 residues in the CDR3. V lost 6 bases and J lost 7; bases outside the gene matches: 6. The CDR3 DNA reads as TGTGCCAGCAGCACCCTAGCGGGAGGGTTCGGGGAGCTGTTTTTT. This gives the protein CASSTLAGGFGELFF.

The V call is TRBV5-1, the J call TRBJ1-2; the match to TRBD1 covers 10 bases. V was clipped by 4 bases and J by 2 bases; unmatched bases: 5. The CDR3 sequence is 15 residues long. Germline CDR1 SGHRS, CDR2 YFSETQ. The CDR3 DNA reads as TGCGCCAGCAGCGAGAGGACAGGGGGAAACTATGGCTACACCTTC. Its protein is CASSERTGGNYGYTF.

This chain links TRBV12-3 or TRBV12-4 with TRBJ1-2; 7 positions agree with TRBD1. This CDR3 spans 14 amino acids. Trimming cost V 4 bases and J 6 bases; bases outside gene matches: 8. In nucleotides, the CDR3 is TGTGCCAGCAGTTGGCGCCGGGACAGTGATGGCTACACCTTC. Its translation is CASSWRRDSDGYTF.

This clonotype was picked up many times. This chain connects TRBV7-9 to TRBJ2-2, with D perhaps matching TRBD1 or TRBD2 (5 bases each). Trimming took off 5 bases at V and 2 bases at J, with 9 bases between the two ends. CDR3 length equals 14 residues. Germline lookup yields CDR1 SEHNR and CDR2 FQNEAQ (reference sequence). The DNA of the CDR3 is TGTGCCAGCAGCAGGGGAGTTAACACCGGGGAGCTGTTTTTT. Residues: CASSRGVNTGELFF.

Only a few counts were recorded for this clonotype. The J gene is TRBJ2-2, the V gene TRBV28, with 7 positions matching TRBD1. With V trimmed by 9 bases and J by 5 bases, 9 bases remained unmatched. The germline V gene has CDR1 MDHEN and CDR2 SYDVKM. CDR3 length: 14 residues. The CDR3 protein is CASTRQGGTGELFF. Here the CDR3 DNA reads TGTGCCAGTACCAGACAGGGCGGGACCGGGGAGCTGTTTTTT.

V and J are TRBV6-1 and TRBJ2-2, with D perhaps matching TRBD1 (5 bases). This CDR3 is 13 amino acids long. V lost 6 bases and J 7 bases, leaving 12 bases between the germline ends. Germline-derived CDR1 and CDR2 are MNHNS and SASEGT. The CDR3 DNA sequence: TGTGCCAGCAGGATCCAGGGTATCGGGGAGCTGTTTTTT. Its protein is CASRIQGIGELFF.

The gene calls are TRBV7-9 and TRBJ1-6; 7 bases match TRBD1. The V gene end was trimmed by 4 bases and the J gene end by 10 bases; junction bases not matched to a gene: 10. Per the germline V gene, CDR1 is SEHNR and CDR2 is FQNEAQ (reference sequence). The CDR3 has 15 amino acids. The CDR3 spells CASSSGQAGLSPLHF. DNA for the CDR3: TGTGCCAGCAGCTCCGGACAGGCAGGTCTCTCACCCCTCCACTTT.

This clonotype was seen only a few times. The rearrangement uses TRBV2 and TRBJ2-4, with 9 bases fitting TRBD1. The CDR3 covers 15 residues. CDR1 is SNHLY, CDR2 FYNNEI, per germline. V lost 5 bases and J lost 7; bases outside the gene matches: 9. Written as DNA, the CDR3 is TGTGCCAGCAGTCAACGGACAGGGGCTTGGAACATTCAGTACTTC. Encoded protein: CASSQRTGAWNIQYF.

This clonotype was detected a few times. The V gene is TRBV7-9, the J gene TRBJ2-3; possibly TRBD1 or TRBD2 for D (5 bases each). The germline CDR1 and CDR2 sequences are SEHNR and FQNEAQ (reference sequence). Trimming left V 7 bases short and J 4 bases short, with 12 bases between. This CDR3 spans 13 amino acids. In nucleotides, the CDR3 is TGTGCCAGCACCCAACTGGGACCAGATACGCAGTATTTT. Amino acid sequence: CASTQLGPDTQYF.

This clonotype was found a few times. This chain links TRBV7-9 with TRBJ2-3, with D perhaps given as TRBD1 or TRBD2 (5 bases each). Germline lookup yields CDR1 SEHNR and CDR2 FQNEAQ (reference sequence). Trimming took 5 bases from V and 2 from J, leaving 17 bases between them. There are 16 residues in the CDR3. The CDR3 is CASSRSGTELTDTQYF. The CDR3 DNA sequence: TGTGCCAGCAGCAGATCCGGGACGGAACTCACAGATACGCAGTATTTT.

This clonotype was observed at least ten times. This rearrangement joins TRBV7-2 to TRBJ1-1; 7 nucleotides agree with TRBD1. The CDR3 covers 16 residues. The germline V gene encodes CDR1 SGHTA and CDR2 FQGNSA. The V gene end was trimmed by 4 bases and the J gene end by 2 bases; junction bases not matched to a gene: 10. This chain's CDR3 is CASSYSPQGVNTEAFF. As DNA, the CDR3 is TGTGCCAGCAGCTACTCGCCGCAGGGGGTAAACACTGAAGCTTTCTTT.

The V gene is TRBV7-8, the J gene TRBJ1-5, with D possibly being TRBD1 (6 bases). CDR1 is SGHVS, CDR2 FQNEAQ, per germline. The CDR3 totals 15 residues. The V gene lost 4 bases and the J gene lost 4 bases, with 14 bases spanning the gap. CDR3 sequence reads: CASSSSQGTNQPQHF. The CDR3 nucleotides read TGTGCCAGCAGCTCCTCACAGGGAACTAATCAGCCCCAGCATTTT.

CDR3 in DNA: TGTGCCAGCAGTCATACCGGGACAGGACAATCTAACTATGGCTACACCTTC. Its protein is CASSHTGTGQSNYGYTF. The chain is built from TRBV12-3 or TRBV12-4 and TRBJ1-2; 8 bases are a match to TRBD1. Trimming cost V 5 bases and J 0 bases; bases outside gene matches: 11. The CDR3 loop spans 17 amino acids.

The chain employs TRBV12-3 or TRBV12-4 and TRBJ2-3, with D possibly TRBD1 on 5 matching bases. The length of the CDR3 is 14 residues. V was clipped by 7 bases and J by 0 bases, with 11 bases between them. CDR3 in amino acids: CASTSPGSTDTQYF. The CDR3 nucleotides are TGTGCCAGCACCTCACCAGGGAGCACAGATACGCAGTATTTT.

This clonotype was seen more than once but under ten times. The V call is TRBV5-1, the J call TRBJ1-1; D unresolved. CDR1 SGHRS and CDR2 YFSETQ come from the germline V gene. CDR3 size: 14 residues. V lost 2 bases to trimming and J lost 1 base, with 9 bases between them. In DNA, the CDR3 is TGCGCCAGCAGCTTAAGGTATTGGAACACTGAAGCTTTCTTT. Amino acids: CASSLRYWNTEAFF.

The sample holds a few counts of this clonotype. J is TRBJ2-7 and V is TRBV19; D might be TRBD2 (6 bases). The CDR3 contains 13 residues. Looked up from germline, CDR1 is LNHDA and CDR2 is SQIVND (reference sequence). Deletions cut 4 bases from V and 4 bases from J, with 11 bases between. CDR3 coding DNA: TGTGCCAGTAGTACTCCCGGAGGGTACGAGCAGTACTTC. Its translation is CASSTPGGYEQYF.

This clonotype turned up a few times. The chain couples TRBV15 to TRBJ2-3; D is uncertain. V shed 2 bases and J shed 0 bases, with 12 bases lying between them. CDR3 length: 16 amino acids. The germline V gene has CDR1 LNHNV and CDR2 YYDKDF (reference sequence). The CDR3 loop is CATSRHITSSTDTQYF. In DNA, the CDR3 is TGTGCCACCAGCAGACACATAACATCTAGCACAGATACGCAGTATTTT.

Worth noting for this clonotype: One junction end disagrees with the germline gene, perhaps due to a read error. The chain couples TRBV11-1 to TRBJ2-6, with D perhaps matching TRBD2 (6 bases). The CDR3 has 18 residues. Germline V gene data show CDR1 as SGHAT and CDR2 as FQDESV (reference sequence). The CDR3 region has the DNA TGTGCCAGCAGCAGGGCGGTGGGACTCAGCTCTGGGGCCAACATCCTGACTTTC. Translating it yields CASSRAVGLSSGANILTF. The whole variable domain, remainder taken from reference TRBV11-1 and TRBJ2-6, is EAEVAQSPRYKITEKSQAVAFWCDPISGHATLYWYRQILGQGPELLVQFQDESVVDDSQLPKDRFSAERLKGVDSTLKIQPAELGDSAMYLCASSRAVGLSSGANILTFGAGSRLTVL.

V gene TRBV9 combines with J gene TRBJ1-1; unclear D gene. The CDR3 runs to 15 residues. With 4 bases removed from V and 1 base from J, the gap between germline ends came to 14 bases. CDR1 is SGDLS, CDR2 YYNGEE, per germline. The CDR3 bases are TGTGCCAGCAGCAGAACCGGGTACCCGAACACTGAAGCTTTCTTT. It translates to CASSRTGYPNTEAFF.

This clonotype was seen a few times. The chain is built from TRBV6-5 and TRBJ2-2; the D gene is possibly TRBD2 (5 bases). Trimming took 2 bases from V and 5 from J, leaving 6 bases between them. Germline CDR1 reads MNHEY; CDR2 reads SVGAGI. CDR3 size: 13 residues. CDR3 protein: CASSYKRTGELFF. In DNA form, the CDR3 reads TGTGCCAGCAGTTACAAGCGGACCGGGGAGCTGTTTTTT.

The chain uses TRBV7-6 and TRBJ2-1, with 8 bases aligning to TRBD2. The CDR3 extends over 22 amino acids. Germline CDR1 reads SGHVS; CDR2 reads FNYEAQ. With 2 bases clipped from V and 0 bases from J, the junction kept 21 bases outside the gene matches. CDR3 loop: CASSLFPQEERGTLSSYNEQFF. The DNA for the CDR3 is TGTGCCAGCAGCTTATTTCCCCAGGAGGAGCGGGGGACCCTGAGCTCCTACAATGAGCAGTTCTTC.